This T cell receptor (beta chain) came from a study of control samples from healthy donors and cancer patients. Germline CDR1 is SNHLY and CDR2 is FYNNEI. The V gene lost 4 bases and the J gene lost 6 bases, with 15 bases spanning the gap. CDR3 length: 15 amino acids. Using immunoSEQ multiplex PCR, the repertoire was profiled, and TCRdb retains in-frame clones only, with some absent. The sample has about 65,000 clones, 90% seen once. This sequence originates from a woman aged 45-60 years with colorectal cancer. The sample comprised PBMCs. This chain joins TRBV2 and TRBJ2-2; a weak D match, TRBD2 (6 bases). The CDR3 bases are TGTGCCAGCAGTGCTCGCGGGACCATTGCCGGGGAGCTGTTTTTT. Its translation: CASSARGTIAGELFF.